This TCR beta chain was captured by sequencing in a study of blood T cells in healthy people across ages. Sample-barcoded 5' priming and a J-beta primer mix drove a second PCR of roughly 6 to 12 cycles. One entry per CDR3 protein results from TCRdb running MiXCR on the 5' RACE reads. The profile shows under 750,000 distinct CDR3 sequences, roughly 43% of them singletons. V was clipped by 7 bases and J by 3 bases, with 27 bases between them. CDR1 is MNHNS, CDR2 SASEGT, per germline. This CDR3 spans 18 amino acids. The J gene is TRBJ1-1, the V gene TRBV6-1, with D possibly being TRBD1 (6 bases). Material for sequencing was blood. The receptor was derived from a man aged 80 or over in good health. The CDR3 coding sequence is TGTGCCAGCAATATACAACAGGGTTTTTCAGATCAGGACACTGAAGCTTTCTTT. This encodes CASNIQQGFSDQDTEAFF.